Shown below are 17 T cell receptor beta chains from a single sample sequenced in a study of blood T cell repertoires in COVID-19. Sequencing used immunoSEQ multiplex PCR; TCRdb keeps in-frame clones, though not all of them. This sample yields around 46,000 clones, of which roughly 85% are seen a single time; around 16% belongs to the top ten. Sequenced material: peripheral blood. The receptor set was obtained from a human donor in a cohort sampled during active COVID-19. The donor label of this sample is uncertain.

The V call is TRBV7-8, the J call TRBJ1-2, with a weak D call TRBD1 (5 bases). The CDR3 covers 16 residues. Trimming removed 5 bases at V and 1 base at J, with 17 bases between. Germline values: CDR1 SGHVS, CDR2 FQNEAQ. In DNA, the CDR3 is TGTGCCAGCAGCCCCGGACACCTCCGAGATAACTATGGCTACACCTTC. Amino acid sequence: CASSPGHLRDNYGYTF.

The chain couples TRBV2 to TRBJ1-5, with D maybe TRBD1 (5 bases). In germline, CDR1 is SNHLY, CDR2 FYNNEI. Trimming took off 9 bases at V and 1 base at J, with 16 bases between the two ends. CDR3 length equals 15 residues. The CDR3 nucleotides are TGTGCCAGTGCTCTAGGGCAGGGAAGCAATCAGCCCCAGCATTTT. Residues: CASALGQGSNQPQHF.

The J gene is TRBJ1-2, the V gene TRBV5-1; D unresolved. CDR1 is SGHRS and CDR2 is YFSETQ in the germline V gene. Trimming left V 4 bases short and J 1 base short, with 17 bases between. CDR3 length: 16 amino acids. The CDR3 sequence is CASSAEVYGDNYGYTF. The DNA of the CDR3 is TGCGCCAGCAGCGCTGAGGTGTATGGAGATAACTATGGCTACACCTTC.

CDR3 in DNA: TGTGCCAGTAGTATACAAGGACTAGCGGGAACCGGGGAGCTGTTTTTT. Protein: CASSIQGLAGTGELFF. The chain is built from TRBV19 and TRBJ2-2, with 12 bases fitting TRBD2. Germline CDR1 is LNHDA and CDR2 is SQIVND (reference sequence). V dropped 2 bases and J dropped 5; count of bases not matched to a gene: 3. CDR3 size: 16 residues. The full variable domain, completed using reference TRBV19 and TRBJ2-2, is DGGITQSPKYLFRKEGQNVTLSCEQNLNHDAMYWYRQDPGQGLRLIYYSQIVNDFQKGDIAEGYSVSREKKESFPLTVTSAQKNPTAFYLCASSIQGLAGTGELFFGEGSRLTVL.

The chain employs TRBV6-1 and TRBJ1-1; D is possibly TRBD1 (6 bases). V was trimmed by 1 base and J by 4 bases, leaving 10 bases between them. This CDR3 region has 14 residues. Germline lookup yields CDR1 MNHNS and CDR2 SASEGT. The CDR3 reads CASSEGGGGTEAFF. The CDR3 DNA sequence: TGTGCCAGCAGTGAAGGAGGGGGGGGCACTGAAGCTTTCTTT.

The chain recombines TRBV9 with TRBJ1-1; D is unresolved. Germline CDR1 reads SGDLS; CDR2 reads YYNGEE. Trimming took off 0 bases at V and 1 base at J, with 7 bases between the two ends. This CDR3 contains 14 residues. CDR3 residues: CASSVEGGNTEAFF. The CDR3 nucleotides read TGTGCCAGCAGCGTAGAAGGCGGGAACACTGAAGCTTTCTTT.

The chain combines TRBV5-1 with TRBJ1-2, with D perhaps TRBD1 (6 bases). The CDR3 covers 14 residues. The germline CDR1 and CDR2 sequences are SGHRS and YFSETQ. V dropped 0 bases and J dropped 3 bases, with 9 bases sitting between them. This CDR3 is CASSLDRVDYGYTF. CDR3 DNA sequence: TGCGCCAGCAGCTTGGACAGGGTTGACTATGGCTACACCTTC.

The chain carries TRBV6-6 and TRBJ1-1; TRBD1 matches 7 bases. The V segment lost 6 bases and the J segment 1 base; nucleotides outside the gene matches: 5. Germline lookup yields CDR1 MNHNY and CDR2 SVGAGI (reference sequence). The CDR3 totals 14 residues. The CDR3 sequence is CASRDRTGNTEAFF. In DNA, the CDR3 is TGTGCCAGCAGGGACAGGACAGGGAACACTGAAGCTTTCTTT.

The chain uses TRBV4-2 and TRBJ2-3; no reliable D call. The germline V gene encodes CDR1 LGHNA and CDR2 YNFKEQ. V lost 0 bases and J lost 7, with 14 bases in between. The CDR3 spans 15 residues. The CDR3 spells CASSQEPLDRNTQYF. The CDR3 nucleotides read TGTGCCAGCAGCCAAGAACCCCTAGATCGAAATACGCAGTATTTT.

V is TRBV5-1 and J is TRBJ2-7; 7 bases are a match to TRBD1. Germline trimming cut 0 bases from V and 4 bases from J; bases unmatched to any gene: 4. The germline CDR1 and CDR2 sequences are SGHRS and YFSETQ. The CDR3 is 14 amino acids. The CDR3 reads CASSLEGGAYEQYF. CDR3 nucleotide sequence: TGCGCCAGCAGCTTGGAAGGGGGCGCGTACGAGCAGTACTTC.

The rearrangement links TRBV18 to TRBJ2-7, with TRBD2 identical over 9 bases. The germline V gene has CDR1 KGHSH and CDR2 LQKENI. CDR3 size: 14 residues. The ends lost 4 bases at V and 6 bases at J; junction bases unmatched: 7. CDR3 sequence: CASSLKRGAAEQYF. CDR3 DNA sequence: TGTGCCAGCTCACTAAAGCGGGGGGCGGCCGAGCAGTACTTC.

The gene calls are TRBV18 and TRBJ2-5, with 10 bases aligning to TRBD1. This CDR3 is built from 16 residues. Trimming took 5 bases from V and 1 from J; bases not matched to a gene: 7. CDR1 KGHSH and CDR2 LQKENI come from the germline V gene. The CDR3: CASSSGTGASQETQYF. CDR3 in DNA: TGTGCCAGCTCATCCGGGACAGGGGCTTCCCAAGAGACCCAGTACTTC. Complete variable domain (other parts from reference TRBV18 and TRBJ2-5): NAGVMQNPRHLVRRRGQEARLRCSPMKGHSHVYWYRQLPEEGLKFMVYLQKENIIDESGMPKERFSAEFPKEGPSILRIQQVVRGDSAAYFCASSSGTGASQETQYFGPGTRLLVL.

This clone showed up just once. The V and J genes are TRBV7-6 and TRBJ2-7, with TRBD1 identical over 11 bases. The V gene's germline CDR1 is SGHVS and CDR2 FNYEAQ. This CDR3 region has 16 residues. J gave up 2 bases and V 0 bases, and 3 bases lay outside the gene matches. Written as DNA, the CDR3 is TGTGCCAGCAGCTTAGCCCAGGGACAGGGGGCCTACGAGCAGTACTTC. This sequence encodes CASSLAQGQGAYEQYF.

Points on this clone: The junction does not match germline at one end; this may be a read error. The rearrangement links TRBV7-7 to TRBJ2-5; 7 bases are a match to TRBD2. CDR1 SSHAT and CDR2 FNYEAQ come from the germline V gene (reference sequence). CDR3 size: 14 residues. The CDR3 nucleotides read TGTGCTAGCAGCCTTGGGACGGGAGGAGAGACCCAGTACTTC. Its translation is CASSLGTGGETQYF.

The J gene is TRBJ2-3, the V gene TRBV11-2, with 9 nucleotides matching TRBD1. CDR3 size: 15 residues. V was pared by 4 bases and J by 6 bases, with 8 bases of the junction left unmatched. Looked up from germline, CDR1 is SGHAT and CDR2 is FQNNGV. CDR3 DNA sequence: TGTGCCAGCAGCTCCTCCGGGACAGGGAGGGATACGCAGTATTTT. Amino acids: CASSSSGTGRDTQYF.

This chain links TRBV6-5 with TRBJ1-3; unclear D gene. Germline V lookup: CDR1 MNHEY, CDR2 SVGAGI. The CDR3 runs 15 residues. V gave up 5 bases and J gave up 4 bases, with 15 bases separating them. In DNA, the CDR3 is TGTGCCAGCAGTCGACTAGGCAATTTGGGAAACACCATATATTTT. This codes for CASSRLGNLGNTIYF.

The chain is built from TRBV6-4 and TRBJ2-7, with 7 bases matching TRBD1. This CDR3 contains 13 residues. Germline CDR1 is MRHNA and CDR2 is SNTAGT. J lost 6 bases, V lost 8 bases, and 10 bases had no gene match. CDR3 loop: CASFSEGAGEQYF. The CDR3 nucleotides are TGTGCCAGCTTCAGCGAGGGGGCTGGCGAGCAGTACTTC.